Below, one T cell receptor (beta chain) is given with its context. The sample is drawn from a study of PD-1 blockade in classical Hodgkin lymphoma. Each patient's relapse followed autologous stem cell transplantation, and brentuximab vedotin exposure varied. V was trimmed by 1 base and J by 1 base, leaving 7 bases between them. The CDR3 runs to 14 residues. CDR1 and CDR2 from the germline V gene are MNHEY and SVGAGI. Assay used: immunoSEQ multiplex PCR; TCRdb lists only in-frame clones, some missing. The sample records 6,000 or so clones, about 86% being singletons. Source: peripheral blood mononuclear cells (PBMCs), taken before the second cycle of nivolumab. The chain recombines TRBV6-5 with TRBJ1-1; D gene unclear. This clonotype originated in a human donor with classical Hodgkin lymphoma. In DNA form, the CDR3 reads TGTGCCAGCAGTTACTGGGGAGAGAACACTGAAGCTTTCTTT. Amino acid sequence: CASSYWGENTEAFF.